Following are 15 T cell receptor beta chains from one sample sequenced in a study of human T cells and chemical hapten exposure. Time point reported: patch test 2, 6 weeks after DPC sensitization. Described treatment: therapeutic diphenylcyclopropenone sensitization with weekly scalp DPC. Via MiXCR, TCRdb re-called the RACE reads, giving one row per CDR3 protein. The table lists about 96,000 distinct CDR3 sequences, 7.5% to 10% of them singletons. The sequencing here drew on whole blood, taken in connection with sensitization to the hapten diphenylcyclopropenone (DPC). Receptors originate from a middle-aged woman with alopecia areata. Some clones in this sample may be carry-over from other donors' samples.

This clonotype has ten or more counts. The chain couples TRBV7-9 to TRBJ1-1; the match to TRBD1 covers 11 bases. This CDR3 is 15 amino acids long. Germline assignment: CDR1 SEHNR and CDR2 FQNEAQ (reference sequence). V trimming: 5 bases; J trimming: 5 bases; junction bases outside the gene matches: 7. CDR3 DNA sequence: TGTGCCAGCAGCCCACTCCGGGACAGGGGGACTGAAGCTTTCTTT. Protein product: CASSPLRDRGTEAFF. The entire variable domain, with the rest obtained from reference TRBV7-9 and TRBJ1-1, is as follows: DTGVSQNPRHKITKRGQNVTFRCDPISEHNRLYWYRQTLGQGPEFLTYFQNEAQLEKSRLLSDRFSAERPKGSFSTLEIQRTEQGDSAMYLCASSPLRDRGTEAFFGQGTRLTVV.

This clonotype was counted at least ten times. J is TRBJ2-3 and V is TRBV12-3 or TRBV12-4; 8 bases align to TRBD1. The V segment lost 1 base and the J segment 5 bases; nucleotides outside the gene matches: 2. This CDR3 has 14 amino acids. The CDR3, as DNA: TGTGCCAGCAGTTTAGGAGGACAGGGAGATACGCAGTATTTT. Protein product: CASSLGGQGDTQYF.

This clonotype was observed at least ten times. The V and J genes are TRBV12-3 or TRBV12-4 and TRBJ2-1, with a weak D call TRBD2 (6 bases). The length of the CDR3 is 15 residues. V was clipped by 5 bases and J by 5 bases, with 16 bases between them. The CDR3 region is CASSPYIGGNNEQFF. CDR3 in DNA: TGTGCCAGCAGTCCTTACATTGGGGGGAACAATGAGCAGTTCTTC.

This clonotype was detected a few times. The rearrangement joins TRBV7-9 to TRBJ2-6; D is ambiguous. The germline gives CDR1 SEHNR, CDR2 FQNEAQ (reference sequence). Trimming took off 3 bases at V and 0 bases at J, with 6 bases between the two ends. This CDR3 is 15 amino acids long. The CDR3 nucleotides are TGTGCCAGCAGCTTGGGCCGCTCTGGGGCCAACGTCCTGACTTTC. This codes for CASSLGRSGANVLTF. Complete variable domain (other parts from reference TRBV7-9 and TRBJ2-6): DTGVSQNPRHKITKRGQNVTFRCDPISEHNRLYWYRQTLGQGPEFLTYFQNEAQLEKSRLLSDRFSAERPKGSFSTLEIQRTEQGDSAMYLCASSLGRSGANVLTFGAGSRLTVL.

The V call is TRBV9, the J call TRBJ2-1; weak D call: TRBD2 (5 bases). This CDR3 region has 13 residues. Trimming removed 5 bases at V and 3 bases at J, with 9 bases between. Germline V CDR1 and CDR2: SGDLS, YYNGEE. The CDR3 coding sequence is TGTGCCAGCAGTGTCGACTACTACAATGAGCAGTTCTTC. The encoded protein is CASSVDYYNEQFF.

In its sample, this clonotype was seen many times. This chain joins TRBV11-2 and TRBJ2-1; D unclear. Germline lookup yields CDR1 SGHAT and CDR2 FQNNGV. The ends were cut back, 5 bases at V and 4 bases at J, with 21 bases in the middle. The CDR3 covers 17 residues. The CDR3 DNA sequence: TGTGCCAGCAGCCGGGTCTCCCCCCCCTCGATTTACAATGAGCAGTTCTTC. It codes for CASSRVSPPSIYNEQFF.

At least ten counts were recorded for this clonotype. This chain connects TRBV19 to TRBJ1-5; D remains unclear. CDR1 and CDR2 (germline): LNHDA, SQIVND (reference sequence). The ends were cut back, 5 bases at V and 0 bases at J, with 11 bases in the middle. The CDR3 covers 15 residues. Written as DNA, the CDR3 is TGTGCCAGTAGTCCTCGACGGTATAGCAATCAGCCCCAGCATTTT. Encoded protein: CASSPRRYSNQPQHF.

This clonotype was observed a handful of times. V is TRBV4-2 and J is TRBJ1-4; 10 bases align to TRBD1. The CDR3 runs to 17 residues. The germline CDR1 and CDR2 sequences are LGHNA and YNFKEQ. J gave up 3 bases and V 4 bases, and 8 bases lay outside the gene matches. CDR3 sequence: CASSPEGQGTPNEKLFF. Written as DNA, the CDR3 is TGTGCCAGCAGCCCTGAGGGACAGGGGACCCCTAATGAAAAACTGTTTTTT.

This clonotype was counted between two and nine times. The rearrangement uses TRBV5-1 and TRBJ1-5, with D perhaps matching TRBD1 (6 bases). Germline CDR1 SGHRS, CDR2 YFSETQ. V gave up 0 bases and J gave up 5 bases, with 15 bases separating them. The CDR3 contains 16 residues. This CDR3 is CASSLGPQGSDQPQHF. The CDR3 coding sequence is TGCGCCAGCAGCTTGGGTCCGCAGGGGTCGGATCAGCCCCAGCATTTT.

This clonotype has a handful of counts. The V gene is TRBV11-3, the J gene TRBJ2-1; 7 bases align to TRBD2. V was pared by 5 bases and J by 9 bases, with 10 bases of the junction left unmatched. Germline V lookup: CDR1 SGHNT, CDR2 YENEEA. CDR3 length equals 14 residues. CDR3 loop: CASSLNSGRREQFF. In DNA form, the CDR3 reads TGTGCCAGCAGCCTCAATAGCGGGCGGCGTGAGCAGTTCTTC.

This chain connects TRBV20-1 to TRBJ2-3; 9 bases are a match to TRBD2. Germline V gene sequence: CDR1 DFQATT, CDR2 SNEGSKA (reference sequence). J was trimmed by 4 bases and V by 6 bases; bases with no gene match: 11. The CDR3 has 15 residues. Here the CDR3 DNA reads TGCAGTGCGGATGCCGGGACTAGCTTATCAGATACGCAGTATTTT. Translating gives CSADAGTSLSDTQYF.

This clonotype was seen at least ten times. The rearrangement links TRBV7-9 to TRBJ1-4; D not resolved. The CDR3 loop spans 13 amino acids. Germline loops: CDR1 SEHNR, CDR2 FQNEAQ (reference sequence). Trimming stripped 8 bases from V and 7 bases from J, with 14 bases between. CDR3 nucleotides: TGTGCCAGCGACGATCCTGCGCGTGAAAAACTGTTTTTT. Translation gives CASDDPAREKLFF.

This clonotype was recorded a few times. In nucleotides, the CDR3 is TGCAGTGCTAGCCCTCCGGGACTCTCTTTTGAGACCCAGTACTTC. Its translation is CSASPPGLSFETQYF. The rearrangement joins TRBV20-1 to TRBJ2-5, with D tentatively TRBD2 (6 bases). Trimming cost V 3 bases and J 5 bases, with 19 bases left between them. CDR1 is DFQATT, CDR2 SNEGSKA, per germline (reference sequence). This CDR3 comprises 15 residues.

The chain employs TRBV12-3 or TRBV12-4 and TRBJ1-5, with 8 nucleotides matching TRBD1. The CDR3 has 14 residues. Unmatched junction bases numbered 5, after V lost 6 bases and J lost 4 bases. The CDR3 here is CASRLDRGNQPQHF. The CDR3 DNA reads as TGTGCCAGCAGACTAGACAGGGGAAATCAGCCCCAGCATTTT.

There are many counts of this clonotype. The rearrangement links TRBV11-2 to TRBJ2-5; D not certain. The CDR3 runs 12 residues. Trimming removed 6 bases at V and 5 bases at J, with 10 bases between. The V gene's germline CDR1 is SGHAT and CDR2 FQNNGV. The CDR3, as DNA: TGTGCCAGCAGTCGAAGTCGGGAGACCCAGTACTTC. Amino acids: CASSRSRETQYF.